The clone carrying this TCR beta chain was seen a handful of times. The sample contains more than one DNA sequence encoding this CDR3. Original analysis: Estimation of nucleated cell counts relied on the amplification of reference gene primers. TCRdb keeps only in-frame clones here, not all; method: immunoSEQ multiplex PCR. D and trimming come from the DNA, and the V and J calls and clone size come from that table. The sample includes about 180,000 clones, 85% of them seen just once. A Seattle source enrolled patients during active infection and followed them longitudinally. This sample was taken from a study of blood T cell repertoires in COVID-19. Study context: From the United States, Italy and Spain came samples of acute and convalescent COVID-19. Sample material is recorded as cDNA or gDNA derived from T cells, B-cell-depleted T cells, or PBMCs.

Sequences were obtained from peripheral blood. The receptor was derived from a person between 65 and 79 years old with COVID-19, enrolled during active disease.

The CDR3 loop is CASSLGANTEAFF. The CDR3 DNA follows: TGCGCCAGCAGCTTGGGCGCGAACACTGAAGCTTTCTTT. The chain carries TRBV5-1 and TRBJ1-1; no firm D call. Trimming stripped 0 bases from V and 1 base from J, with 4 bases between. Germline values: CDR1 SGHRS, CDR2 YFSETQ. The CDR3 loop spans 13 amino acids.